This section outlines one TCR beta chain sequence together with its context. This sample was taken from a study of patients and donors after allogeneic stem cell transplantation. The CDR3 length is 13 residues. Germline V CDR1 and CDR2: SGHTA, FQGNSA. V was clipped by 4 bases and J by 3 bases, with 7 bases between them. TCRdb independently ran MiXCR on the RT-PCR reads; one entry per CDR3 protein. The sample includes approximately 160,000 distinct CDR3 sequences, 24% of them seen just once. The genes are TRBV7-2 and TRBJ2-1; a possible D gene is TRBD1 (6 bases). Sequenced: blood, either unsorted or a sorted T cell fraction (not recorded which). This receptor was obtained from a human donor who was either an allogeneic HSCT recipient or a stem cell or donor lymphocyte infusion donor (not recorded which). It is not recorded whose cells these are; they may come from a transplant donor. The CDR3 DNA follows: TGTGCCAGCAGCTGGGACAACTACAATGAGCAGTTCTTC. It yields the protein CASSWDNYNEQFF.